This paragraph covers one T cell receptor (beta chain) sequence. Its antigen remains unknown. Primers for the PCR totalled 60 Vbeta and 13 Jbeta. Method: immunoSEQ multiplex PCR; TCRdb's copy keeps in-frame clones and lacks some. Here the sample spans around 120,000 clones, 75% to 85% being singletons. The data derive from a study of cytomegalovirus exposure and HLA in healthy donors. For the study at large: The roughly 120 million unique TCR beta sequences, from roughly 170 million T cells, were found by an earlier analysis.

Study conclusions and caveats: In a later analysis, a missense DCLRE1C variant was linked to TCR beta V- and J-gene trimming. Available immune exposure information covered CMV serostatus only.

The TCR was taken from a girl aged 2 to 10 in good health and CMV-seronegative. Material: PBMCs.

The CDR3 is CAWSVWTSGNYEQYF. In DNA, the CDR3 is TGTGCCTGGAGTGTTTGGACTAGCGGGAATTACGAGCAGTACTTC. The gene calls are TRBV30 and TRBJ2-7; TRBD2 agrees at 12 bases. Germline V gene data show CDR1 as GTSNPN and CDR2 as SVGIG (reference sequence). This CDR3 is 15 amino acids long. Trimming cost V 0 bases and J 4 bases; bases outside gene matches: 4. Full variable domain (remainder filled in from reference TRBV30 and TRBJ2-7): SQTIHQWPATLVQPVGSPLSLECTVEGTSNPNLYWYRQAAGRGLQLLFYSVGIGQISSEVPQNLSASRPQDRQFILSSKKLLLSDSGFYLCAWSVWTSGNYEQYFGPGTRLTVT.